These 2 T cell receptor beta chains share one sample of origin, sequenced in a study of Ad26.COV2.S vaccination and SARS-CoV-2 variants. Regarding treatment: 19 received Ad26.COV2.S at low or high dose, single or two shots; roughly five received placebo; per-sample allocation not given. Day 63 after the first injection of vaccine or placebo was the sampling time. The table came from immunoSEQ multiplex PCR; TCRdb's copy has only in-frame clones and leaves some out. The table records about 440,000 clones, about 90% of them present only once. Source: peripheral blood, taken in a trial of Ad26.COV2.S vaccine versus placebo. These receptor sequences come from a person aged 18-65 years who received the Ad26.COV2.S COVID-19 vaccine or a placebo.

This rearrangement joins TRBV28 to TRBJ1-2; unclear D gene. Germline loops: CDR1 MDHEN, CDR2 SYDVKM. The ends were cut back, 11 bases at V and 7 bases at J, with 17 bases in the middle. This CDR3 has 12 amino acids. The DNA of the CDR3 is TGTGCCTGCGGGAACGGGAGACGTGGCTACACCTTC. It yields the protein CACGNGRRGYTF.

This clone was seen only once. This chain uses TRBV30 with TRBJ2-7; the D gene is possibly TRBD2 (6 bases). V was clipped by 3 bases and J by 7 bases, with 16 bases between them. This CDR3 contains 13 residues. The germline gives CDR1 GTSNPN, CDR2 SVGIG (reference sequence). The CDR3 region is CAWRPGSFSEQYF. In DNA form, the CDR3 reads TGTGCCTGGAGACCCGGGAGTTTCTCTGAGCAGTACTTC.